Listed below are T cell receptor beta chains from one sample, sequenced in a study of T cells in Graves' hyperthyroidism and ophthalmopathy. TCRdb processed the multiplex PCR reads anew with MiXCR; each CDR3 protein has one entry. The sample has roughly 110,000 distinct CDR3 sequences; more than 15% are singletons. The sequencing sample was made of blood. The source of these receptors is a woman aged 45-60 years with Graves' hyperthyroidism. Both conserved end residues are part of each CDR3. A D gene is named only where the DNA matches it firmly. Part of the rows lack a size; the others show once, few, many or a class for expanded clones.

cdr3_nt cdr3_aa v_call clone_size cdr3_length j_call d_call
TGTGCCAGCACCAAACTAAGCGGGAGAGTCACAGATACGCAGTATTTT CASTKLSGRVTDTQYF TRBV12-3/TRBV12-4 many 16 TRBJ2-3 TRBD2
TGCGCCAGCAGCCCAGAGACAGGGGTCGGGGAGCTGTTTTTT CASSPETGVGELFF TRBV5-1 many 14 TRBJ2-2 TRBD1
TGTGCCAGCAGCTTAGGTCTTTCGAAAGAGACCCAGTTCTTC CASSLGLSKETQFF TRBV7-3 NA 14 TRBJ2-1 NA
TGCAGTGCTAGAGACGCGACTAGCGGGAGGTTACCCTTTGTGCAGTTCTTC CSARDATSGRLPFVQFF TRBV20-1 many 17 TRBJ2-1 TRBD2
TGCGCCAGCAGCAGATCAGCGGGAGGCGCCTACAATGAGCAGTTCTTC CASSRSAGGAYNEQFF TRBV5-1 many 16 TRBJ2-1 TRBD2
TGTGCCACCAGTCCGGACAGGGCCTATGGCTACACCTTC CATSPDRAYGYTF TRBV15 NA 13 TRBJ1-2 TRBD1
TGTGCCAGTAGTAGCGAACTAGCCAGGGCCTTCGATGAGCAGTTCTTC CASSSELARAFDEQFF TRBV19 few 16 TRBJ2-1 NA
TGCAGTGCCCCAGTAGCTTTTACGCAGTATTTT CSAPVAFTQYF TRBV20-1 few 11 TRBJ2-3 NA
TGTGCCAGCAGTTTATCGTACAGCTTCACAGATACGCAGTATTTT CASSLSYSFTDTQYF TRBV27 many 15 TRBJ2-3 NA
TGTGCCAGCAGCCCAATGTTGTCTGAAACCTACAATGAGCAGTTCTTC CASSPMLSETYNEQFF TRBV7-9 many 16 TRBJ2-1 NA
TGTGCCAGCAGCCAGGGACAGAATAATTCACCCCTCCACTTT CASSQGQNNSPLHF TRBV11-2 many 14 TRBJ1-6 TRBD1
TGTGCCAGCAGTTTTTGGGGGGCGCGCAATCAGCCCCAGCATTTT CASSFWGARNQPQHF TRBV28 many 15 TRBJ1-5 NA
TGCGCCAGCAGCCGCGGGGGGGTTGGTGAGCAGTTCTTC CASSRGGVGEQFF TRBV5-1 many 13 TRBJ2-1 TRBD2
TGTGCCAGCAGCCTAAGGCTCCCAAACTACGAGCAGTACTTC CASSLRLPNYEQYF TRBV7-3 many 14 TRBJ2-7 NA
TGTGCCAGCAGTGAGAGGGCGGAACTAGTTGGGGATACGCAGTATTTT CASSERAELVGDTQYF TRBV6-1 many 16 TRBJ2-3 NA
TGTGCCAGCAGTTCCTCCTCAGCGGGAGGAGGGGATGAGCAGTTCTTC CASSSSSAGGGDEQFF TRBV28 NA 16 TRBJ2-1 TRBD2